This T cell receptor (beta chain) originates from a study of T cells after yellow fever vaccination. TCRdb reanalysed the 5' RACE reads using MiXCR and keeps one entry per CDR3 protein. The table has fewer than 350,000 distinct CDR3 sequences, roughly 4% seen once. Deletions cut 2 bases from V and 7 bases from J, with 8 bases between. Per the germline V gene, CDR1 is MNHEY and CDR2 is SVGAGI. This CDR3 has 13 residues. The input for sequencing was PBMCs, taken on the day of the yellow fever booster vaccination. The rearrangement links TRBV6-5 to TRBJ1-4; possibly TRBD1 for D (5 bases). The TCR sequence derives from a man younger than 35 who received the YFV17D yellow fever vaccine. The CDR3 sequence is CASSYQGSEKLFF. The CDR3, as DNA: TGTGCCAGCAGTTACCAGGGAAGTGAAAAACTGTTTTTT.